These 16 T cell receptor beta chains originate from one sample sequenced in a study of blood T cell repertoires in COVID-19. TCRdb's copy holds only in-frame clones and misses some; the assay was immunoSEQ multiplex PCR. The sample carries under 300,000 clones, 84% recorded once. The sequencing sample was made of peripheral blood. The origin of the receptors is a man in his fifties with acute or convalescent COVID-19.

CDR3 DNA: TGTGCCAGCCGGTCACGCGATAATGAAAAACTGTTTTTT. The encoded protein is CASRSRDNEKLFF. This chain joins TRBV6-5 and TRBJ1-4; no firm D call. The ends were cut back, 8 bases at V and 4 bases at J, with 11 bases in the middle. There are 13 residues in the CDR3. Germline CDR1 MNHEY, CDR2 SVGAGI.

This clone appeared once. V is TRBV6-5 and J is TRBJ2-1, with TRBD2 identical over 10 bases. Germline V CDR1 and CDR2: MNHEY, SVGAGI. Trimming cost V 5 bases and J 0 bases; bases outside gene matches: 1. This CDR3 comprises 15 residues. CDR3 nucleotides: TGTGCCAGCAGTCTAGCGGGAGCCTCCTACAATGAGCAGTTCTTC. Translated, it gives CASSLAGASYNEQFF.

In its sample, this clone was seen once. This chain joins TRBV7-9 and TRBJ2-7, with a tentative D call TRBD2 (6 bases). The CDR3 covers 16 residues. Per the germline V gene, CDR1 is SEHNR and CDR2 is FQNEAQ (reference sequence). V was trimmed by 1 base and J by 2 bases, leaving 15 bases between them. Here the CDR3 reads CASSLVFGRGTYEQYF. The CDR3 nucleotides are TGTGCCAGCAGCTTAGTCTTCGGGCGGGGAACCTACGAGCAGTACTTC.

The rearrangement joins TRBV18 to TRBJ2-2; 8 positions agree with TRBD1. The CDR3 has 15 residues. The germline gives CDR1 KGHSH, CDR2 LQKENI. J gave up 3 bases and V 0 bases, and 0 bases lay outside the gene matches. The CDR3 nucleotides are TGTGCCAGCTCACCACCGACAGGGGACACCGGGGAGCTGTTTTTT. Its protein product is CASSPPTGDTGELFF.

The rearrangement links TRBV28 to TRBJ2-7; the match to TRBD1 covers 10 bases. CDR3 length equals 16 residues. Germline assignment: CDR1 MDHEN and CDR2 SYDVKM. V was pared by 5 bases and J by 4 bases, with 11 bases of the junction left unmatched. In nucleotides, the CDR3 is TGTGCCAGCAGTGGGCCGGGACAGGGGCGTCTGTACGAGCAGTACTTC. It specifies CASSGPGQGRLYEQYF.

This chain uses TRBV5-4 with TRBJ1-1, with TRBD1 matching 11 bases. CDR3 length: 13 residues. Germline CDR1 reads SGHNT; CDR2 reads YYREEE (reference sequence). V lost 9 bases to trimming and J lost 5 bases; unmatched junction nucleotides: 6. The CDR3 protein is CANQRDRGTEAFF. CDR3 bases: TGTGCCAACCAGCGGGACAGGGGGACTGAAGCTTTCTTT.

The gene calls are TRBV7-8 and TRBJ2-3, with D possibly matching TRBD1 (6 bases). The germline gives CDR1 SGHVS, CDR2 FQNEAQ. This CDR3 has 17 amino acids. The germline V and J ends were trimmed by 1 base and 1 base, with 15 bases remaining between them. CDR3 DNA sequence: TGTGCCAGCAGCTTAGATACCGTAGAGGGGGGCACAGATACGCAGTATTTT. Amino acids: CASSLDTVEGGTDTQYF.

This chain uses TRBV27 with TRBJ2-5; 8 bases line up with TRBD2. The CDR3 spans 16 residues. Germline trimming cut 6 bases from V and 5 bases from J; bases unmatched to any gene: 14. Germline V gene lookup returns CDR1 MNHEY and CDR2 SMNVEV (reference sequence). The CDR3 here is CASSLSLRGALETQYF. DNA for the CDR3: TGTGCCAGCAGCCTATCCTTGCGGGGGGCGTTGGAGACCCAGTACTTC.

This clone was picked up one time. The J gene is TRBJ2-7, the V gene TRBV6-5, with D perhaps TRBD1 (5 bases). Trimming left V 2 bases short and J 2 bases short, with 13 bases between. This CDR3 is 15 amino acids long. Germline V gene sequence: CDR1 MNHEY, CDR2 SVGAGI. In DNA form, the CDR3 reads TGTGCCAGCAGTTACAACGCAGGACAAGCCTACGAGCAGTACTTC. Its protein is CASSYNAGQAYEQYF.

The rearrangement links TRBV9 to TRBJ2-3; 8 nucleotides agree with TRBD2. Unmatched junction bases numbered 8, after V lost 0 bases and J lost 2 bases. The CDR3 consists of 17 residues. CDR1 and CDR2 (germline): SGDLS, YYNGEE. The CDR3 spells CASSVGATSEPTDTQYF. In DNA, the CDR3 is TGTGCCAGCAGCGTAGGAGCGACTAGCGAACCCACAGATACGCAGTATTTT.

The chain's CDR3 is CASSKGERSGANVLTF. CDR3 DNA sequence: TGTGCCAGCAGCAAAGGGGAGCGATCTGGGGCCAACGTCCTGACTTTC. The rearrangement joins TRBV21-1 to TRBJ2-6; the table's D call TRBD2 went unverified against the DNA. TRBV21-1 is termed a pseudogene. The CDR3 is made up of 16 amino acids.

The gene calls are TRBV19 and TRBJ1-1; 10 bases are a match to TRBD1. Germline CDR1 is LNHDA and CDR2 is SQIVND (reference sequence). The CDR3 is made up of 18 amino acids. The V and J ends lost 4 bases and 0 bases, in that order; junction bases with no gene match: 11. This chain's CDR3 is CASSTPGQGIRMNTEAFF. CDR3 nucleotides: TGTGCCAGTAGTACACCGGGACAGGGGATTAGGATGAACACTGAAGCTTTCTTT.

The chain has TRBV28 and TRBJ2-5, with D unclear. The CDR3 has 13 residues. Germline CDR1 is MDHEN and CDR2 is SYDVKM. V lost 6 bases and J 4 bases, leaving 12 bases between the germline ends. Here the CDR3 DNA reads TGTGCCAGCAGACCTGACATGCGAGAGACCCAGTACTTC. This sequence encodes CASRPDMRETQYF. Full variable domain (remainder filled in from reference TRBV28 and TRBJ2-5): DVKVTQSSRYLVKRTGEKVFLECVQDMDHENMFWYRQDPGLGLRLIYFSYDVKMKEKGDIPEGYSVSREKKERFSLILESASTNQTSMYLCASRPDMRETQYFGPGTRLLVL.

V is TRBV3-1 (or the pseudogene TRBV3-2) and J is TRBJ2-2; possibly TRBD2 for D (6 bases). V dropped 4 bases and J dropped 0 bases, with 18 bases sitting between them. This CDR3 contains 18 residues. Germline lookup yields CDR1 LGHDT and CDR2 YNNKEL (reference sequence). The CDR3, as DNA: TGTGCCAGCAGCCGGGGGGACTCGCCGTTCGCGAACACCGGGGAGCTGTTTTTT. Translated: CASSRGDSPFANTGELFF.

This sequence joins TRBV10-3 and TRBJ2-7; weak D call: TRBD2 (6 bases). The CDR3 loop spans 14 amino acids. CDR1 is ENHRY and CDR2 is SYGVKD in the germline V gene. Trimming took 0 bases from V and 4 from J, leaving 10 bases between them. The CDR3 DNA follows: TGTGCCATCAGTGAGTCTGTAGGGACTTACGAGCAGTACTTC. Translated, it gives CAISESVGTYEQYF.

About this clone itself: Other DNA sequences of this sample code for an identical CDR3. This rearrangement joins TRBV5-6 to TRBJ1-2; D ambiguous. V dropped 1 base and J dropped 3 bases, with 7 bases sitting between them. Per the germline V gene, CDR1 is SGHDT and CDR2 is YYEEEE. The CDR3 spans 13 residues. CDR3 nucleotide sequence: TGTGCCAGCAGCTTGCGGGGATACTATGGCTACACCTTC. Residues: CASSLRGYYGYTF.